The T cell receptor beta chain described here comes from a study of blood T cell repertoires in COVID-19. On the study more broadly: Sources were T cells, B-cell-depleted T cells, or PBMCs; the material itself was cDNA or gDNA.

The CDR3 runs 14 residues. Germline V gene lookup returns CDR1 KGHSH and CDR2 LQKENI. As regards this clone: The junction and the germline gene differ at one end; a read error may be behind it.

Per the original data handling: The authors estimated nucleated cell counts from reference gene primer amplification. Only in-frame clones appear in the TCRdb table, and some are missing; sequencing was by immunoSEQ multiplex PCR. V and J calls and clone size come straight from that table; D and trimming were deduced from the DNA. The sample carries roughly 33,000 clones, more than 90% recorded once. The V call is TRBV18, the J call TRBJ2-5, with D tentatively TRBD2 (6 bases). Sequencing was done on a sample of peripheral blood. The clonotype comes from a human donor in a cohort sampled during active COVID-19. The CDR3 DNA follows: TGTGCCAGCTCACCACGCGGGGACCAGGAGACCCAGTACTTC. It encodes CASSPRGDQETQYF. The complete variable domain, with remaining parts taken from reference TRBV18 and TRBJ2-5, reads NAGVMQNPRHLVRRRGQEARLRCSPMKGHSHVYWYRQLPEEGLKFMVYLQKENIIDESGMPKERFSAEFPKEGPSILRIQQVVRGDSAAYFCASSPRGDQETQYFGPGTRLLVL.